The 21 T cell receptor beta chains below come from one sample, sequenced in a study of T cells after yellow fever vaccination. TCRdb used MiXCR to reprocess the 5' RACE reads, holding one entry per CDR3 protein. The table includes roughly 310,000 distinct CDR3 sequences, 8.7% detected once. This specimen was PBMCs, taken on the day of the first yellow fever vaccination. These TCRs come from a man younger than 35 who received the YFV17D yellow fever vaccine.

Turning to this clonotype: One end of the junction varies from germline; a read error may be responsible. The chain employs TRBV20-1 and TRBJ2-7, with D uncertain. CDR1 is DFQATT, CDR2 SNEGSKA, per germline (reference sequence). The CDR3 loop spans 13 amino acids. CDR3 sequence (DNA): TGCAGTGCCAGAGACCTTCAGACCTACGAGCAGTACTTC. This translates into CSARDLQTYEQYF.

This clonotype was counted only a few times. This chain uses TRBV5-1 with TRBJ2-7, with D maybe TRBD2 (5 bases). Germline V gene sequence: CDR1 SGHRS, CDR2 YFSETQ. The CDR3 contains 15 residues. Trimming left V 3 bases short and J 2 bases short, with 15 bases between. The chain's CDR3 is CASSWNARGTYEQYF. DNA for the CDR3: TGCGCCAGCAGCTGGAATGCCCGGGGAACCTACGAGCAGTACTTC.

There are a few counts of this clonotype. This chain links TRBV5-8 with TRBJ2-7; the match to TRBD1 covers 8 bases. Per germline, CDR1 SGHTS and CDR2 YDEGEE. CDR3 length equals 14 residues. V lost 4 bases to trimming and J lost 3 bases; unmatched junction nucleotides: 6. CDR3 sequence (DNA): TGTGCCAGCAGCACTGGGGACAGGTACTACGAGCAGTACTTC. As protein: CASSTGDRYYEQYF.

The CDR3 DNA sequence: TGCAGCGCCTGGGACCCTTTCCCCCAGAATGAGCAGTTCTTC. Translated, it gives CSAWDPFPQNEQFF. This chain connects TRBV29-1 to TRBJ2-1; D tentatively fits TRBD1 or TRBD2 (5 bases each). Trimming left V 7 bases short and J 7 bases short, with 20 bases between. CDR3 length: 14 amino acids. The germline CDR1 and CDR2 sequences are SQVTM and ANQGSEA.

This clonotype has more than one count but fewer than ten. This sequence joins TRBV29-1 and TRBJ2-5; D may correspond to TRBD1 or TRBD2 (5 bases each). V dropped 7 bases and J dropped 2 bases, with 17 bases sitting between them. This CDR3 comprises 14 residues. Germline CDR1 SQVTM, CDR2 ANQGSEA. The chain's CDR3 is CSAEGRGPQETQYF. In nucleotides, the CDR3 is TGCAGCGCCGAGGGAAGGGGCCCTCAAGAGACCCAGTACTTC.

This clonotype showed up many times. The junction departs from the called germline gene at one end, perhaps through a read error. The V gene is TRBV7-2, the J gene TRBJ2-1, with D possibly matching TRBD2 (5 bases). Germline lookup yields CDR1 SGHTA and CDR2 FQGNSA. This CDR3 spans 8 amino acids. CDR3 sequence reads: CASSPGVF. In nucleotides, the CDR3 is TGTGCCAGCAGCCCCGGGGTCTTC.

The CDR3 here is CASSPGQAKNTEAFF. In DNA form, the CDR3 reads TGTGCCAGCAGTCCCGGACAGGCTAAGAACACTGAAGCTTTCTTT. The V gene is TRBV12-3 or TRBV12-4, the J gene TRBJ1-1; 7 bases fit TRBD1. There are 15 residues in the CDR3. The V gene end was trimmed by 5 bases and the J gene end by 1 base; junction bases not matched to a gene: 7.

The chain couples TRBV29-1 to TRBJ1-1; no definite D call. V was pared by 4 bases and J by 8 bases, with 14 bases between. CDR3 length: 12 residues. Germline values: CDR1 SQVTM, CDR2 ANQGSEA. CDR3 coding DNA: TGCAGCGTTGGACGGGCAGCCTACGAAGCTTTCTTT. Translated, it gives CSVGRAAYEAFF.

This clonotype was counted only a few times. The rearrangement uses TRBV7-2 and TRBJ1-1; D is ambiguous. V shed 1 base and J shed 4 bases, with 7 bases lying between them. The CDR3 contains 13 residues. Germline V gene data show CDR1 as SGHTA and CDR2 as FQGNSA. CDR3 DNA sequence: TGTGCCAGCAGCTTAGAGGTTGCCACTGAAGCTTTCTTT. Its translation is CASSLEVATEAFF.

This clonotype was recorded many times. The V call is TRBV3-1, the J call TRBJ2-7; D may correspond to TRBD1 or TRBD2 (7 bases each). The CDR3 is 16 residues long. V lost 1 base, J lost 5 bases, and 18 bases lay in between. Germline V lookup: CDR1 LGHDT, CDR2 YNNKEL (reference sequence). CDR3 coding DNA: TGTGCCAGCAGCCAAGTCGGGGGGCAGGGGGGCCACGAGCAGTACTTC. As protein: CASSQVGGQGGHEQYF.

The CDR3 loop is CASSFGPGHPNEQYF. The CDR3, as DNA: TGTGCCAGCAGCTTTGGTCCGGGACACCCGAATGAGCAGTACTTC. The chain has TRBV7-6 and TRBJ2-7; D perhaps matches TRBD1 (6 bases). The V end was cut by 3 bases, the J end by 7 bases, with 19 bases between. The CDR3 totals 15 residues. Per the germline V gene, CDR1 is SGHVS and CDR2 is FNYEAQ.

The chain uses TRBV4-1 and TRBJ2-1, with D maybe TRBD2 (7 bases). Per germline, CDR1 MGHRA and CDR2 YSYEKL. The V gene lost 9 bases and the J gene lost 4 bases, with 22 bases spanning the gap. The CDR3 spans 16 residues. The CDR3 sequence is CASSGGAGLSYNEQFF. CDR3 nucleotides: TGCGCCAGTAGTGGGGGGGCAGGACTCTCTTACAATGAGCAGTTCTTC.

The V and J genes are TRBV4-3 and TRBJ2-3; 10 nucleotides line up with TRBD2. The V segment lost 0 bases and the J segment 4 bases; nucleotides outside the gene matches: 10. From germline, CDR1 is LGHNA and CDR2 YSLEER. The CDR3 is 18 amino acids. CDR3 sequence: CASSQDSAGGTYPDTQYF. DNA for the CDR3: TGCGCCAGCAGCCAAGATTCAGCGGGGGGGACCTACCCAGATACGCAGTATTTT.

The rearrangement links TRBV12-3 or TRBV12-4 to TRBJ1-6; D remains ambiguous. V shed 1 base and J shed 4 bases, with 8 bases lying between them. The CDR3 has 15 residues. Written as DNA, the CDR3 is TGTGCCAGCAGTTTAGGAGTTTTTTATAATTCACCCCTCCACTTT. As protein: CASSLGVFYNSPLHF.

The DNA for the CDR3 is TGTGCCAGCAGTGACGTTGGGAGTGAGACCCAGTACTTC. Residues: CASSDVGSETQYF. This rearrangement joins TRBV2 to TRBJ2-5, with D tentatively TRBD2 (5 bases). Germline CDR1 reads SNHLY; CDR2 reads FYNNEI. CDR3 length: 13 amino acids. V was pared by 3 bases and J by 5 bases, with 10 bases between.

This clonotype was picked up many times. This chain uses TRBV14 with TRBJ2-3; no clear D. Germline CDR1 is SGHDN and CDR2 is FVKESK. The CDR3 is 14 residues long. The V end lost 5 bases, the J end lost 0 bases, and 9 bases lay between the germline ends. The CDR3 DNA reads as TGTGCCAGCAGCTTCCGGGTCAGCACAGATACGCAGTATTTT. It encodes CASSFRVSTDTQYF. The full variable domain, completed using reference TRBV14 and TRBJ2-3, is EAGVTQFPSHSVIEKGQTVTLRCDPISGHDNLYWYRRVMGKEIKFLLHFVKESKQDESGMPNNRFLAERTGGTYSTLKVQPAELEDSGVYFCASSFRVSTDTQYFGPGTRLTVL.

The chain carries TRBV3-1 and TRBJ2-5; 10 positions match TRBD1. Trimming removed 5 bases from V and 1 base from J; junction bases left unmatched: 7. This CDR3 is built from 16 residues. Germline assignment: CDR1 LGHDT and CDR2 YNNKEL (reference sequence). The CDR3: CASSKAGTGAQETQYF. As DNA, the CDR3 is TGTGCCAGCAGCAAAGCGGGGACAGGGGCCCAAGAGACCCAGTACTTC.

At least ten counts were recorded for this clonotype. The V and J genes are TRBV7-3 and TRBJ2-5, with 7 positions matching TRBD2. V trimming: 0 bases; J trimming: 5 bases; junction bases outside the gene matches: 9. Germline loops: CDR1 SGHTA, CDR2 FQGTGA. The CDR3 is 16 residues long. CDR3 DNA: TGTGCCAGCAGCTTAACCGGGGGGAGTTCTCGGGAGACCCAGTACTTC. It is translated as CASSLTGGSSRETQYF.

This clonotype was observed many times. The gene calls are TRBV7-6 and TRBJ1-3, with D tentatively TRBD1 (5 bases). The V gene's germline CDR1 is SGHVS and CDR2 FNYEAQ. The CDR3 extends over 16 amino acids. Trimming pared 3 bases from V and 2 bases from J, leaving 14 bases between. The CDR3 loop reads CASSFLSGYTGNTIYF. CDR3 bases: TGTGCCAGCAGCTTTCTTTCAGGGTACACTGGAAACACCATATATTTT.

This chain connects TRBV5-5 to TRBJ2-2; possible D gene TRBD1, 5 bases. The CDR3 contains 15 residues. The germline V gene has CDR1 SGHKS and CDR2 YYEKEE (reference sequence). Between the trimmed V and J ends, which lost 1 base and 7 bases, there was a span of 14 bases. The CDR3 is CASSLLWGAGGELFF. CDR3 in DNA: TGTGCCAGCAGCTTGTTATGGGGCGCAGGCGGGGAGCTGTTTTTT. Complete variable domain (other parts from reference TRBV5-5 and TRBJ2-2): DAGVTQSPTHLIKTRGQQVTLRCSPISGHKSVSWYQQVLGQGPQFIFQYYEKEERGRGNFPDRFSARQFPNYSSELNVNALLLGDSALYLCASSLLWGAGGELFFGEGSRLTVL.

This chain joins TRBV6-1 and TRBJ2-6; the match to TRBD1 covers 7 bases. This CDR3 spans 15 amino acids. CDR1 and CDR2 (germline): MNHNS, SASEGT. Trimming cost V 9 bases and J 7 bases; bases outside gene matches: 12. CDR3 nucleotides: TGTGCCAGTCTGGGAACAGGGGCGAAAGCCAACGTCCTGACTTTC. It translates to CASLGTGAKANVLTF.